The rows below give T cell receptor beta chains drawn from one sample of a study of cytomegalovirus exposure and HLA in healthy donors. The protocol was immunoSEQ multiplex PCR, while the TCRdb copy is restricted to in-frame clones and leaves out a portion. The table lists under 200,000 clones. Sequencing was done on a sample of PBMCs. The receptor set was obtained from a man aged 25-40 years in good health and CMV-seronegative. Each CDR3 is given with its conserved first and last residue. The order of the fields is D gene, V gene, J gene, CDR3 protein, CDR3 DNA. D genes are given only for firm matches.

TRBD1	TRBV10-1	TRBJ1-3	CASSESTHRTGGNTIYF	TGCGCCAGCAGTGAGTCGACGCACAGGACAGGGGGAAACACCATATATTTT
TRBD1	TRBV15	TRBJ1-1	CATSTYRGNTEAFF	TGTGCCACCAGCACCTACAGGGGTAACACTGAAGCTTTCTTT
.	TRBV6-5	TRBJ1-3	CASRSDRKSGNTIYF	TGTGCCAGCAGATCTGACAGGAAATCTGGAAACACCATATATTTT
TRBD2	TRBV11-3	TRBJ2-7	CASRAPAGVDEQYF	TGTGCCAGCAGGGCCCCAGCGGGGGTCGACGAGCAGTACTTC
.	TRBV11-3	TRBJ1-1	CASSSGGTRMNTEAFF	TGTGCCAGCAGCTCCGGGGGGACACGGATGAACACTGAAGCTTTCTTT
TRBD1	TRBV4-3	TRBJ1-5	CASSPNTGDNQPQHF	TGCGCCAGCAGCCCGAATACAGGGGATAATCAGCCCCAGCATTTT
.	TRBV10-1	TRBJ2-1	CASSEGRVDNEQFF	TGCGCCAGCAGTGAGGGCAGGGTAGACAATGAGCAGTTCTTC
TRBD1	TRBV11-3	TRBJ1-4	CASSLSEGASEKLFF	TGTGCCAGCAGCTTAAGTGAGGGGGCGAGTGAAAAACTGTTTTTT
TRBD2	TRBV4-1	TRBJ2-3	CASSRKEGYGLAGDTDTQYF	TGCGCCAGCAGCCGAAAGGAAGGATACGGACTAGCGGGGGACACAGATACGCAGTATTTT
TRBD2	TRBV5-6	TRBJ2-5	CASSSLARGGQRLETQYF	TGTGCCAGCAGCTCCCTAGCGCGGGGGGGCCAGAGACTGGAGACCCAGTACTTC
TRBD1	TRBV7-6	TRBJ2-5	CASSTETGIEYF	TGTGCCAGCAGCACAGAGACAGGGATTGAGTACTTC
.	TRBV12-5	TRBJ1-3	CASGLGDSTSGNTIYF	TGTGCTAGTGGTTTGGGGGACTCGACGTCTGGAAACACCATATATTTT
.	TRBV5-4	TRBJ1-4	CASSPGVDEKLFF	TGTGCCAGCAGCCCGGGGGTTGATGAAAAACTGTTTTTT
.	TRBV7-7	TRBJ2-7	CASSLNDGGNSYEQYF	TGTGCCAGCAGCTTAAACGATGGCGGGAACTCCTACGAGCAGTACTTC
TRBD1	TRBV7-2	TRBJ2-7	CASSLGGDRAYEQYF	TGTGCCAGCAGCTTAGGCGGGGACAGGGCCTACGAGCAGTACTTC
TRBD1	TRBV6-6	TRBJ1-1	CASSYWTGENTEAFF	TGTGCCAGCAGTTATTGGACAGGGGAGAACACTGAAGCTTTCTTT
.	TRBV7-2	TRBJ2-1	CASSLDRASEQFF	TGTGCCAGCAGCTTAGACAGGGCTAGTGAGCAGTTCTTC
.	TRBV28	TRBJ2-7	CASHSPGIAARQVYEQYF	TGTGCCAGTCATTCTCCCGGGATAGCGGCTAGGCAGGTCTACGAGCAGTACTTC
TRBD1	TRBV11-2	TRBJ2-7	CASSPTGYEQYF	TGTGCCAGCAGCCCGACAGGGTACGAGCAGTACTTC
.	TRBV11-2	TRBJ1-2	CASSRDWDGYTF	TGTGCCAGCAGCCGGGACTGGGATGGCTACACCTTC
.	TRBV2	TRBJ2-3	CASPLAVGSDTQYF	TGTGCCAGTCCGTTAGCGGTGGGCTCAGATACGCAGTATTTT
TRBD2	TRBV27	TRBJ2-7	CASSQTSGRYEQYF	TGTGCCAGCAGCCAGACTAGCGGGAGATACGAGCAGTACTTC
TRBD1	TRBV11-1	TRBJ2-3	CASSRGQAWSDTQYF	TGTGCCAGCAGCCGCGGACAGGCTTGGTCAGATACGCAGTATTTT
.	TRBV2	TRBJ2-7	CASSVSVPEQYF	TGTGCCAGCAGTGTCAGTGTCCCGGAGCAGTACTTC
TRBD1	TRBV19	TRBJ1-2	CASSIVGDRGLYGYTF	TGTGCCAGTAGTATAGTTGGGGACAGGGGGTTGTATGGCTACACCTTC
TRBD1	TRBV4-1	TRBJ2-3	CASSQDFRQGAGTQYF	TGCGCCAGCAGCCAAGACTTCAGACAGGGGGCTGGTACGCAGTATTTT
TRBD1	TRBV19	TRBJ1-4	CASSMPGGDEKLFF	TGTGCCAGTAGTATGCCAGGGGGTGATGAAAAACTGTTTTTT
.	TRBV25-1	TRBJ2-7	CASSEPTQASYEQYF	TGTGCCAGCAGTGAACCTACGCAGGCCTCCTACGAGCAGTACTTC
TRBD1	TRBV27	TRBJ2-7	CASSLSGQVSYEQYF	TGTGCCAGCAGTTTATCGGGACAGGTCTCCTACGAGCAGTACTTC
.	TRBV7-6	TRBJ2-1	CASSLVSPSSYNEQFF	TGTGCCAGCAGCTTAGTTTCACCGAGCTCCTACAATGAGCAGTTCTTC
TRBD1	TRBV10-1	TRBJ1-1	CASSDSGTGVAEAFF	TGCGCCAGCAGTGACTCCGGGACAGGAGTCGCTGAAGCTTTCTTT
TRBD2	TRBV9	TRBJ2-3	CASSVDATSLAGLTDTQYF	TGTGCCAGCAGCGTAGATGCAACATCACTAGCGGGACTCACAGATACGCAGTATTTT
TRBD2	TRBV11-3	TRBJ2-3	CASSLGRASGGLTDTQYF	TGTGCCAGCAGCTTAGGCCGGGCTAGCGGGGGCCTCACAGATACGCAGTATTTT
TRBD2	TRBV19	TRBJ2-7	CASSRSGGENSYEQYF	TGTGCCAGTAGTCGGAGCGGGGGGGAAAACTCCTACGAGCAGTACTTC
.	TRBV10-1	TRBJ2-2	CASSSPLDTGGTGELFF	TGCGCCAGCAGTTCTCCCCTGGACACCGGTGGGACCGGGGAGCTGTTTTTT
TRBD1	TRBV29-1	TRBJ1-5	CSVQDRTNQPQHF	TGCAGCGTTCAGGACAGGACCAATCAGCCCCAGCATTTT